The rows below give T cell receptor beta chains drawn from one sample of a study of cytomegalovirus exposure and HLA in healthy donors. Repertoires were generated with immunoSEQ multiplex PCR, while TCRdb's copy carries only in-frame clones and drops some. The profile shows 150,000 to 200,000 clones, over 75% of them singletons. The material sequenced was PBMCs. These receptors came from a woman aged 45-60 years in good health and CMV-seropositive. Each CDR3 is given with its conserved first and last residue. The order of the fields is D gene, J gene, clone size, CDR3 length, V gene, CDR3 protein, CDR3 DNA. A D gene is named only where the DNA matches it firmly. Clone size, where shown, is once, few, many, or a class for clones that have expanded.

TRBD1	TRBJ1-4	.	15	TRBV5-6	CASSQATGVGEKLFF	TGTGCCAGCAGCCAAGCTACAGGGGTTGGTGAAAAACTGTTTTTT
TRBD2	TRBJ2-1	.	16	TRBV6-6	CASSLSGRAFYNEQFF	TGTGCCAGCAGCCTAAGCGGGAGGGCTTTCTACAATGAGCAGTTCTTC
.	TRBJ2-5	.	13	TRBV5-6	CASSFQGGETQYF	TGTGCCAGCAGCTTTCAAGGGGGAGAGACCCAGTACTTC
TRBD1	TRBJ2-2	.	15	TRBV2	CASSTGQGATGELFF	TGTGCCAGCAGCACCGGACAGGGGGCCACCGGGGAGCTGTTTTTT
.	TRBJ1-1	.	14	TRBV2	CASTNPDKNTEAFF	TGTGCCAGCACCAACCCTGACAAGAACACTGAAGCTTTCTTT
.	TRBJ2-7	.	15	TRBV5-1	CASRRDTTDSYEQYF	TGCGCCAGCAGACGGGACACCACTGACTCCTACGAGCAGTACTTC
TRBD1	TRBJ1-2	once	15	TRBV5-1	CASSLTGERSDGYTF	TGCGCCAGCAGCTTGACAGGGGAGAGGAGCGATGGCTACACCTTC
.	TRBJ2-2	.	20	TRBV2	CASSEALQEGGGPNTGELFF	TGTGCCAGCAGTGAAGCGCTTCAGGAAGGGGGGGGGCCCAACACCGGGGAGCTGTTTTTT
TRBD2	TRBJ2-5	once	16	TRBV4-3	CASSPRRSSGAETQYF	TGCGCCAGCAGCCCTAGACGGTCCAGCGGGGCAGAGACCCAGTACTTC
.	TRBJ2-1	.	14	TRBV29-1	CSVYPRLANNEQFF	TGCAGCGTTTACCCTAGGCTAGCCAACAATGAGCAGTTCTTC
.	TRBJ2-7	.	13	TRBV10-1	CASSRTGEREQYF	TGCGCCAGCAGCAGGACCGGGGAGCGCGAGCAGTACTTC
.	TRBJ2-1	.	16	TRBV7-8	CASSPYRAASYNEQFF	TGTGCCAGCAGCCCGTACAGGGCTGCCTCCTACAATGAGCAGTTCTTC
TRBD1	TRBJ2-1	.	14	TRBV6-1	CASALGQIYDEQFF	TGTGCCAGCGCCCTGGGACAGATCTATGATGAGCAGTTCTTC
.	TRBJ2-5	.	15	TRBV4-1	CASRLQGSGQETQYF	TGCGCCAGCAGACTACAGGGAAGCGGTCAAGAGACCCAGTACTTC
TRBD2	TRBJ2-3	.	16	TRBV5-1	CASSVPSGGAADTQYF	TGCGCCAGCAGCGTTCCTAGCGGGGGGGCTGCAGATACGCAGTATTTT
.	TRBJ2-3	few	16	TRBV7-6	CASSLAKGLSTDTQYF	TGTGCCAGCAGCTTAGCAAAGGGGCTGAGCACAGATACGCAGTATTTT
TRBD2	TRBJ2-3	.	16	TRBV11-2	CASSLTQAGETDTQYF	TGTGCCAGCAGCTTAACCCAAGCGGGGGAAACAGATACGCAGTATTTT
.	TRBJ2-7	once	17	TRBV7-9	CASSFGMVLPPFYEQYF	TGTGCCAGCAGCTTCGGTATGGTTCTCCCACCCTTCTACGAGCAGTACTTC
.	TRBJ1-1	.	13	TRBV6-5	CASRADRNTEAFF	TGTGCCAGCAGAGCGGACAGGAACACTGAAGCTTTCTTT
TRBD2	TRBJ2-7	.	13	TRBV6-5	CASRRGVSYEQYF	TGTGCCAGCCGTCGGGGGGTAAGCTACGAGCAGTACTTC
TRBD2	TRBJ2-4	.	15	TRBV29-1	CSVEKGSGGTNIQYF	TGCAGCGTTGAAAAGGGTAGCGGGGGTACAAACATTCAGTACTTC
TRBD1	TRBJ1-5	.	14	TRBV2	CASSRQGGDQPQHF	TGTGCCAGCAGCCGACAGGGCGGGGACCAGCCCCAGCATTTT
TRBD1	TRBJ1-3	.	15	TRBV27	CASSSSTGAGNTIYF	TGTGCCAGCAGTTCATCGACAGGGGCTGGAAACACCATATATTTT
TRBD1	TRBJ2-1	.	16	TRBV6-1	CASSEKGQGYDVEQFF	TGTGCCAGCAGTGAAAAGGGACAGGGGTATGATGTTGAGCAGTTCTTC
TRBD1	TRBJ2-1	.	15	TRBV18	CASSPRRDRDNEQFF	TGTGCCAGCTCACCAAGGCGGGACAGGGACAATGAGCAGTTCTTC
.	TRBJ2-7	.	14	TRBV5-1	CASSGQFNRYEQYF	TGCGCCAGCAGTGGGCAGTTTAATCGTTACGAGCAGTACTTC
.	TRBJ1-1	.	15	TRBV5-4	CASSLVGQMNTEAFF	TGTGCCAGCAGCTTGGTCGGACAGATGAACACTGAAGCTTTCTTT
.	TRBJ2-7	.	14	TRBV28	CASKTTEPTYEQYF	TGTGCCAGCAAAACGACAGAACCAACCTACGAGCAGTACTTC
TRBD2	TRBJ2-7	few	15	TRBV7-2	CASSTDSGGFYEQYF	TGTGCCAGCAGCACCGACAGCGGGGGTTTCTACGAGCAGTACTTC
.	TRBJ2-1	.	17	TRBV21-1	CASFWRSFGTRDNEQFF	TGTGCCAGCTTCTGGAGGTCGTTTGGGACTAGGGACAATGAGCAGTTCTTC
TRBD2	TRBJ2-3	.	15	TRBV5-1	CASRYGGTTTDTQYF	TGCGCCAGCCGGTACGGGGGGACCACCACAGATACGCAGTATTTT
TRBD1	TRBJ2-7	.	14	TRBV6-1	CASSGGQGFYEQYF	TGTGCCAGCAGTGGTGGACAGGGGTTCTACGAGCAGTACTTC
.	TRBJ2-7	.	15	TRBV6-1	CASSEAPGHTYEQYF	TGTGCCAGCAGTGAAGCCCCGGGACACACCTACGAGCAGTACTTC
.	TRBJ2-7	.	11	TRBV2	CASSGYYEQYF	TGTGCCAGCAGTGGCTACTACGAGCAGTACTTC
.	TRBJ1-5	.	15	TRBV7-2	CASSTQGTSNQPQHF	TGTGCCAGCAGCACCCAGGGGACTAGCAATCAGCCCCAGCATTTT
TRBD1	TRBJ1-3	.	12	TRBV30	CATGRFGNTIYF	TGTGCGACAGGGAGGTTTGGAAACACCATATATTTT
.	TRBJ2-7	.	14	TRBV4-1	CAAPRAGGSYEQYF	TGCGCCGCGCCAAGGGCCGGGGGCTCCTACGAGCAGTACTTC
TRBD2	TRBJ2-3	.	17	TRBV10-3	CATWTSGRGSGTDTQYF	TGTGCCACTTGGACTAGCGGGAGGGGGTCGGGCACAGATACGCAGTATTTT
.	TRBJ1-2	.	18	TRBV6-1	CASSEAPVWEGLNYGYTF	TGTGCCAGCAGTGAAGCGCCAGTATGGGAGGGACTGAACTATGGCTACACCTTC
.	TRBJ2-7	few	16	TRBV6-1	CASSEWVGGSQNEQYF	TGTGCCAGCAGTGAATGGGTAGGCGGATCGCAGAACGAGCAGTACTTC